Following are 22 T cell receptor beta chains from one sample sequenced in a study of T cell responses to AZD1222 COVID-19 vaccine. Measured with immunoSEQ multiplex PCR; TCRdb has only the in-frame clones, and not every one. Recorded for this sample: about 140,000 clones. The sequenced sample was peripheral blood. These TCRs come from an adult in good health.

The V and J genes are TRBV14 and TRBJ1-2, with D hard to call. This CDR3 comprises 13 residues. The V and J ends lost 4 bases and 1 base respectively, with 7 bases between them. From germline, CDR1 is SGHDN and CDR2 FVKESK. The CDR3 DNA is TGTGCCAGCAGCCCTGCGGTTAACTATGGCTACACCTTC. Its protein is CASSPAVNYGYTF.

On this clone: Additional DNA sequences in this sample encode the identical CDR3. In DNA, the CDR3 is TGCGCCAGCAGCTTGGGAGGTGGGGAGACCCAGTACTTC. Amino acids: CASSLGGGETQYF. V and J are TRBV5-1 and TRBJ2-5, with D hard to call. The CDR3 is 13 residues long. The germline V gene has CDR1 SGHRS and CDR2 YFSETQ. V lost 0 bases, J lost 5 bases, and 8 bases lay in between. Combining the CDR3 with reference TRBV5-1 and TRBJ2-5 gives the whole variable domain KAGVTQTPRYLIKTRGQQVTLSCSPISGHRSVSWYQQTPGQGLQFLFEYFSETQRNKGNFPGRFSGRQFSNSRSEMNVSTLELGDSALYLCASSLGGGETQYFGPGTRLLVL.

The V and J genes are TRBV7-9 and TRBJ2-7; D might be TRBD2 (6 bases). The ends were cut back, 1 base at V and 4 bases at J, with 11 bases in the middle. The CDR3 is 14 residues long. Germline V gene lookup returns CDR1 SEHNR and CDR2 FQNEAQ (reference sequence). This CDR3 reads CASSLGGGEYEQYF. As DNA, the CDR3 is TGTGCCAGCAGCTTAGGTGGCGGGGAGTACGAGCAGTACTTC.

V usage is TRBV28 and J usage is TRBJ1-4; 8 bases are a match to TRBD1. The CDR3 extends over 16 amino acids. Looked up from germline, CDR1 is MDHEN and CDR2 is SYDVKM. V shed 5 bases and J 0 bases; nucleotides not matched to a gene: 5. The CDR3 DNA reads TGTGCCAGCAGTACCGGACAGGGACCAACTAATGAAAAACTGTTTTTT. Translating it yields CASSTGQGPTNEKLFF. Together with reference TRBV28 and TRBJ1-4, the CDR3 gives the full variable domain: DVKVTQSSRYLVKRTGEKVFLECVQDMDHENMFWYRQDPGLGLRLIYFSYDVKMKEKGDIPEGYSVSREKKERFSLILESASTNQTSMYLCASSTGQGPTNEKLFFGSGTQLSVL.

CDR3 sequence (DNA): TGTGCCAGCAGCCTAGACCAGACTCAGTTCTTC. Its translation: CASSLDQTQFF. This chain uses TRBV3-1 (or the pseudogene TRBV3-2) with TRBJ2-1; D is uncertain. The V gene's germline CDR1 is LGHDT and CDR2 YNNKEL (reference sequence). The CDR3 covers 11 residues. V lost 4 bases to trimming and J lost 13 bases, with 11 bases between them.

V usage is TRBV6-2 or TRBV6-3 and J usage is TRBJ1-1; D remains ambiguous. V lost 5 bases and J lost 1, with 17 bases in between. The CDR3 extends over 16 amino acids. Germline CDR1 MNHEY, CDR2 SVGEGT. The CDR3 protein is CASSRPSRAGNTEAFF. The CDR3 bases are TGTGCCAGCAGTCGCCCCTCCCGGGCGGGGAACACTGAAGCTTTCTTT.

This chain joins TRBV30 and TRBJ2-7; no reliable D call. This CDR3 is built from 11 residues. The V gene lost 1 base and the J gene lost 4 bases, with 5 bases spanning the gap. Germline lookup yields CDR1 GTSNPN and CDR2 SVGIG (reference sequence). In DNA form, the CDR3 reads TGTGCCTGGAGTGCTTCTTACGAGCAGTACTTC. This codes for CAWSASYEQYF.

The rearrangement uses TRBV5-1 and TRBJ2-3; no definite D call. This CDR3 has 14 residues. CDR1 is SGHRS, CDR2 YFSETQ, per germline. The ends were cut back, 0 bases at V and 1 base at J, with 6 bases in the middle. The CDR3 DNA sequence: TGCGCCAGCAGCTTGGAGTTTGGCACAGATACGCAGTATTTT. It yields the protein CASSLEFGTDTQYF.

The rearrangement links TRBV2 to TRBJ1-5; the D is unclear. CDR1 and CDR2 (germline): SNHLY, FYNNEI. The V end lost 2 bases, the J end lost 11 bases, and 10 bases lay between the germline ends. This CDR3 contains 12 residues. The CDR3 protein is CASSEMALAQHF. The CDR3 nucleotides read TGTGCCAGCAGTGAAATGGCTCTCGCCCAGCATTTT.

The V and J genes are TRBV4-1 and TRBJ2-7, with D perhaps TRBD1 (6 bases). Trimming took 2 bases from V and 5 from J, leaving 13 bases between them. Germline V lookup: CDR1 MGHRA, CDR2 YSYEKL. This CDR3 comprises 14 residues. The CDR3 loop is CASSQYTGFNEQYF. The CDR3 region has the DNA TGCGCCAGCAGCCAATATACAGGGTTCAACGAGCAGTACTTC.

The CDR3 protein is CASSNLSRTNEQFF. The CDR3 DNA follows: TGTGCCAGCAGCAATCTAAGCAGAACCAATGAGCAGTTCTTC. The chain recombines TRBV21-1 with TRBJ2-1. TRBV21-1 is termed a pseudogene. The CDR3 totals 14 residues.

V usage is TRBV5-5 and J usage is TRBJ2-1; 7 bases fit TRBD2. Germline CDR1 and CDR2: SGHKS and YYEKEE (reference sequence). V lost 4 bases to trimming and J lost 5 bases; unmatched junction nucleotides: 15. The CDR3 extends over 17 amino acids. CDR3 sequence (DNA): TGTGCCAGCAGCGCCCTTTTTCCGGGACTAAGGAACAATGAGCAGTTCTTC. Amino acids: CASSALFPGLRNNEQFF.

The J gene is TRBJ1-1, the V gene TRBV2; D gene ambiguous. Per the germline V gene, CDR1 is SNHLY and CDR2 is FYNNEI. V was clipped by 11 bases and J by 8 bases, with 18 bases between them. This CDR3 contains 12 residues. Here the CDR3 reads CAGRMDGTEAFF. The DNA for the CDR3 is TGTGCCGGAAGGATGGATGGTACCGAAGCTTTCTTT.

The chain couples TRBV6-1 to TRBJ1-1; the match to TRBD1 covers 8 bases. Germline CDR1 and CDR2: MNHNS and SASEGT. The CDR3 runs to 14 residues. Trimming took 2 bases from V and 5 from J; bases not matched to a gene: 4. The chain's CDR3 is CASSELTGATEAFF. The CDR3, as DNA: TGTGCCAGCAGTGAACTGACAGGGGCAACTGAAGCTTTCTTT.

V usage is TRBV28 and J usage is TRBJ1-5; 11 bases are shared with TRBD1. The CDR3 sequence is 15 residues long. Trimming cost V 8 bases and J 6 bases; bases outside gene matches: 9. The germline V gene has CDR1 MDHEN and CDR2 SYDVKM. The CDR3 is CASASGTGGGQPQHF. CDR3 in DNA: TGTGCCAGCGCAAGCGGGACAGGGGGAGGTCAGCCCCAGCATTTT.

This rearrangement joins TRBV7-9 to TRBJ1-1; possibly TRBD1 for D (5 bases). Germline V lookup: CDR1 SEHNR, CDR2 FQNEAQ (reference sequence). This CDR3 is 15 amino acids long. Trimming removed 6 bases from V and 3 bases from J, with 17 bases in between. The CDR3 spells CASRPKDRLYTEAFF. The CDR3 bases are TGTGCCAGCAGACCTAAAGACAGACTCTACACTGAAGCTTTCTTT.

The chain combines TRBV4-1 with TRBJ1-1; 10 nucleotides match TRBD1. With 3 bases clipped from V and 2 bases from J, the junction kept 0 bases outside the gene matches. Germline CDR1 is MGHRA and CDR2 is YSYEKL. The length of the CDR3 is 14 residues. In nucleotides, the CDR3 is TGCGCCAGCAGCCAGACAGGGGGCAACACTGAAGCTTTCTTT. This sequence encodes CASSQTGGNTEAFF.

This chain uses TRBV24-1 with TRBJ2-7, with a weak D call TRBD2 (5 bases). The CDR3 sequence is 15 residues long. Germline values: CDR1 KGHDR, CDR2 SFDVKD. V lost 0 bases and J 5 bases, leaving 13 bases between the germline ends. The CDR3: CATSDLVRGVHEQYF. The CDR3 nucleotides are TGTGCCACCAGTGATTTGGTACGGGGTGTCCACGAGCAGTACTTC.

V gene TRBV7-6 combines with J gene TRBJ2-5, with TRBD2 matching over 15 bases. Germline V gives CDR1 SGHVS, CDR2 FNYEAQ. CDR3 size: 16 residues. V lost 5 bases to trimming and J lost 2 bases; unmatched junction nucleotides: 3. Written as DNA, the CDR3 is TGTGCCAGCAGCCGGGGACTAGCGGGGGGACAAGAGACCCAGTACTTC. Residues: CASSRGLAGGQETQYF.

The chain has TRBV27 and TRBJ1-2; perhaps TRBD1 as D (6 bases). From germline, CDR1 is MNHEY and CDR2 SMNVEV (reference sequence). This CDR3 has 14 amino acids. V lost 4 bases, J lost 4 bases, and 13 bases lay in between. The CDR3 nucleotides read TGTGCCAGCAGTTCACAGGGAAGGGGCTATGGCTACACCTTC. The encoded protein is CASSSQGRGYGYTF.

The chain is built from TRBV18 and TRBJ1-2; D is uncertain. The V gene's germline CDR1 is KGHSH and CDR2 LQKENI. The CDR3 is made up of 14 amino acids. V gave up 6 bases and J gave up 2 bases, with 13 bases separating them. The chain's CDR3 is CASSSTAQNYGYTF. CDR3 coding DNA: TGTGCCAGCTCCTCAACTGCGCAAAACTATGGCTACACCTTC.

The chain couples TRBV6-6 to TRBJ1-2; tentatively, D is TRBD1 (5 bases). This CDR3 has 14 amino acids. Trimming left V 5 bases short and J 4 bases short, with 14 bases between. Germline V CDR1 and CDR2: MNHNY, SVGAGI (reference sequence). The CDR3 region is CASSGALGGYGYTF. For the CDR3, the DNA is TGTGCCAGCAGTGGGGCCCTCGGGGGCTATGGCTACACCTTC.